A single sample gave rise to the 3 T cell receptor beta chains below, sequenced in a study of blood T cell repertoires in COVID-19. Clones were sequenced by immunoSEQ multiplex PCR, and TCRdb holds only the in-frame ones, with some missing. This table has about 150,000 clones, more than 80% appearing once. The sequencing input was peripheral blood. All receptors come from a man aged 18-30 years with COVID-19, enrolled during active disease.

This chain links TRBV10-1 with TRBJ2-7; tentative D call: TRBD1 (6 bases). V was cut by 6 bases and J by 3 bases, with 15 bases left in between. CDR1 WNHNN and CDR2 SYGVQD come from the germline V gene (reference sequence). This CDR3 is 14 amino acids long. CDR3 in amino acids: CASSKDRRYYEQYF. Here the CDR3 DNA reads TGCGCCAGCAGCAAGGACAGAAGATACTACGAGCAGTACTTC.

This chain joins TRBV18 and TRBJ1-2, with 9 bases matching TRBD1. The CDR3 has 16 residues. Unmatched junction bases numbered 10, after V lost 3 bases and J lost 5 bases. Germline loops: CDR1 KGHSH, CDR2 LQKENI. The CDR3 loop reads CASSPPGQGLSYGYTF. The CDR3 DNA sequence: TGTGCCAGCTCACCGCCGGGACAGGGTTTAAGTTATGGCTACACCTTC.

The chain couples TRBV28 to TRBJ2-7, with D unclear. Germline CDR1 and CDR2: MDHEN and SYDVKM. The CDR3 has 13 residues. The V end lost 4 bases, the J end lost 6 bases, and 13 bases lay between the germline ends. CDR3 nucleotides: TGTGCCAGCAGTTGGCCGACTTTGAGCGAGCAGTACTTC. Translation gives CASSWPTLSEQYF. The entire variable domain, with the rest obtained from reference TRBV28 and TRBJ2-7, is as follows: DVKVTQSSRYLVKRTGEKVFLECVQDMDHENMFWYRQDPGLGLRLIYFSYDVKMKEKGDIPEGYSVSREKKERFSLILESASTNQTSMYLCASSWPTLSEQYFGPGTRLTVT.